Listed below are T cell receptor beta chains from one sample, sequenced in a study of cytomegalovirus exposure and HLA in healthy donors. The protocol was immunoSEQ multiplex PCR, while the TCRdb copy is restricted to in-frame clones and leaves out a portion. The sample holds 200,000 to 250,000 clones; over 65% are singletons and the top ten take 0.6% to 0.7%. Sequencing was performed on PBMCs. The source is a man between 18 and 35 years old in good health and CMV-seronegative. Each CDR3 is given with its conserved first and last residue. Each record gives: clone size, J gene, V gene, D gene, CDR3 protein, CDR3 DNA. A D gene is named only where the DNA matches it firmly. The size entry is marked missing in some rows and otherwise reads once, few, many or a size class.

.,TRBJ2-7,TRBV6-1,TRBD1,CASSQQGKYYEQYF,TGTGCCAGCAGTCAACAGGGGAAGTACTACGAGCAGTACTTC
.,TRBJ2-1,TRBV19,TRBD2,CASSIDTPGWGTSGRGTYNEQFF,TGTGCCAGTAGTATAGACACCCCGGGTTGGGGGACTAGCGGGAGGGGGACCTACAATGAGCAGTTCTTC
.,TRBJ2-2,TRBV6-5,TRBD2,CASTSLAGNTGELFF,TGTGCCAGCACGTCCTTAGCGGGAAACACCGGGGAGCTGTTTTTT
.,TRBJ1-1,TRBV30,.,CAWSPGYNTEAFF,TGTGCCTGGAGTCCGGGGTACAACACTGAAGCTTTCTTT
.,TRBJ2-5,TRBV4-1,TRBD1,CASSQGGTGEQETQYF,TGCGCCAGCAGCCAAGGAGGGACAGGGGAACAAGAGACCCAGTACTTC
.,TRBJ2-5,TRBV7-9,TRBD1,CASSDPTGLRETQYF,TGTGCCAGCAGCGACCCGACAGGGCTGAGAGAGACCCAGTACTTC
.,TRBJ2-1,TRBV10-3,TRBD2,CAIGAAGTSFSAGEQFF,TGTGCCATCGGCGCGGCCGGGACTAGCTTCTCGGCGGGTGAGCAGTTCTTC
.,TRBJ2-2,TRBV7-6,.,CASSLFSGTNTGELFF,TGTGCCAGCAGCTTATTCAGCGGAACGAACACCGGGGAGCTGTTTTTT
.,TRBJ1-4,TRBV25-1,TRBD1,CASRLQGAEKLFF,TGTGCCAGCAGGTTACAGGGGGCTGAAAAACTGTTTTTT
.,TRBJ2-7,TRBV7-6,TRBD1,CASSSRPGQASSYEQYF,TGTGCCAGCAGCTCTCGGCCGGGACAGGCCTCCTCCTACGAGCAGTACTTC
few,TRBJ2-7,TRBV29-1,.,CSVKTRGAFYEQYF,TGCAGCGTGAAAACCAGGGGGGCTTTCTACGAGCAGTACTTC
few,TRBJ2-7,TRBV27,.,CASSLGRDYEQYF,TGTGCCAGCAGTTTGGGTCGGGACTACGAGCAGTACTTC
.,TRBJ1-2,TRBV6-1,TRBD1,CASGMGQGSSGYTF,TGTGCCAGCGGAATGGGACAGGGATCAAGTGGCTACACCTTC
.,TRBJ2-7,TRBV28,.,CASSDYPGQLYEQYF,TGTGCCAGCAGTGACTATCCGGGACAACTCTACGAGCAGTACTTC
few,TRBJ1-1,TRBV5-4,TRBD1,CASSGTGVNTEAFF,TGTGCCAGCAGCGGCACAGGGGTTAACACTGAAGCTTTCTTT
.,TRBJ1-2,TRBV5-1,.,CASSLEGGINYGYTF,TGCGCCAGCAGCTTGGAAGGGGGAATAAACTATGGCTACACCTTC
.,TRBJ2-1,TRBV21-1,.,CASSNGMGLAGDRDEQFF,TGTGCCAGCAGCAATGGTATGGGACTAGCGGGAGACAGGGATGAGCAGTTCTTC
.,TRBJ1-2,TRBV27,.,CATSREGYGYTF,TGTGCCACAAGTAGAGAGGGCTATGGCTACACCTTC
.,TRBJ1-3,TRBV28,.,CASSFGGGNTIYF,TGTGCCAGCAGTTTTGGCGGCGGAAACACCATATATTTT
.,TRBJ1-4,TRBV7-8,.,CASSLRRLRTTDEKLFF,TGTGCCAGCAGCTTAAGGAGGCTGCGGACTACCGATGAAAAACTGTTTTTT
few,TRBJ1-2,TRBV7-2,TRBD1,CASSEGTDYGYTF,TGTGCCAGCAGCGAGGGGACAGACTATGGCTACACCTTC
.,TRBJ2-3,TRBV15,TRBD2,CATSSYLAGVTDTQYF,TGTGCCACCAGCAGTTACTTAGCGGGAGTCACAGATACGCAGTATTTT
once,TRBJ2-1,TRBV11-2,TRBD2,CASSPRTSGSITNEQFF,TGTGCCAGCAGCCCTAGGACTAGCGGGAGTATCACCAATGAGCAGTTCTTC
.,TRBJ1-1,TRBV6-1,TRBD1,CASRVTGDTEAFF,TGTGCCAGCAGGGTAACAGGGGACACTGAAGCTTTCTTT
once,TRBJ1-1,TRBV6-1,TRBD1,CATKQGATEAFF,TGTGCCACCAAGCAGGGGGCTACTGAAGCTTTCTTT
.,TRBJ2-1,TRBV6-1,.,CASSAYPTPGYEQFF,TGTGCCAGCAGTGCGTACCCGACCCCAGGCTATGAGCAGTTCTTC
once,TRBJ1-5,TRBV10-1,.,CASSRLYQPQHF,TGCGCCAGCAGTCGCCTATATCAGCCCCAGCATTTT
.,TRBJ2-1,TRBV10-2,TRBD2,CASSERLAGEQFF,TGCGCCAGCAGTGAGCGTCTAGCGGGAGAGCAGTTCTTC
few,TRBJ2-7,TRBV6-1,.,CASRVGAVSYEQYF,TGTGCCAGCAGGGTGGGGGCCGTCTCCTACGAGCAGTACTTC
.,TRBJ1-5,TRBV27,TRBD1,CASSTTGDQPQHF,TGTGCCAGCAGTACCACAGGGGATCAGCCCCAGCATTTT
.,TRBJ1-3,TRBV27,.,CASSLSGGGNGNTIYF,TGTGCCAGCAGTTTATCGGGCGGGGGAAATGGAAACACCATATATTTT
once,TRBJ2-5,TRBV27,.,CASSWTRAAQETQYF,TGTGCCAGCTCGTGGACACGGGCGGCTCAAGAGACCCAGTACTTC
many,TRBJ1-2,TRBV2,.,CASRVPTGANYGYTF,TGTGCCAGCAGGGTCCCCACCGGGGCTAACTATGGCTACACCTTC
.,TRBJ1-3,TRBV6-1,TRBD1,CASSAQGQGDTIYF,TGTGCCAGCAGTGCACAAGGACAGGGAGACACCATATATTTT
.,TRBJ2-1,TRBV2,TRBD1,CASSEAGTVNYNEQFF,TGTGCCAGCAGTGAAGCGGGGACAGTGAACTACAATGAGCAGTTCTTC
.,TRBJ2-2,TRBV29-1,TRBD1,CSVGGTGTNTGELFF,TGCAGCGTGGGGGGGACAGGGACTAACACCGGGGAGCTGTTTTTT
.,TRBJ2-2,TRBV2,.,CASLDSTNTGELFF,TGTGCCAGCCTTGACAGTACAAACACCGGGGAGCTGTTTTTT
.,TRBJ2-7,TRBV2,.,CASSENRQASYEQYF,TGTGCCAGCAGTGAAAATCGACAGGCCTCCTACGAGCAGTACTTC
.,TRBJ1-1,TRBV5-1,.,CASSQRGTDTEAFF,TGCGCCAGCAGCCAGAGAGGGACTGACACTGAAGCTTTCTTT
.,TRBJ1-1,TRBV11-2,.,CASSLTGAEAFF,TGTGCCAGCAGCTTAACGGGGGCTGAAGCTTTCTTT
.,TRBJ1-3,TRBV5-1,.,CASSQSDSLGNTIYF,TGCGCCAGCAGCCAGTCAGACAGCTTAGGAAACACCATATATTTT
.,TRBJ1-2,TRBV2,TRBD1,CASSSFGQGYGYTF,TGTGCCAGCAGTTCGTTTGGACAGGGTTATGGCTACACCTTC
.,TRBJ1-2,TRBV5-4,TRBD1,CASSLKTGSLGYTF,TGTGCCAGCAGCTTGAAGACAGGGAGCCTTGGCTACACCTTC
.,TRBJ1-2,TRBV6-6,.,CASSYTFSTNYGYTF,TGTGCCAGCAGTTACACTTTTTCGACAAACTATGGCTACACCTTC
.,TRBJ2-5,TRBV18,.,CASSPEGTLAQTQYF,TGTGCCAGCTCACCCGAGGGGACTCTGGCTCAGACCCAGTACTTC
.,TRBJ1-3,TRBV5-1,TRBD1,CASSVTGAGNTIYF,TGCGCCAGCAGCGTGACAGGGGCTGGAAACACCATATATTTT
.,TRBJ2-7,TRBV2,.,CASQSAGGNYEQYF,TGTGCCAGCCAGTCGGCAGGCGGGAACTACGAGCAGTACTTC
.,TRBJ2-3,TRBV28,.,CASSFPVADTQYF,TGTGCCAGCAGTTTCCCAGTTGCAGATACGCAGTATTTT
.,TRBJ2-5,TRBV5-1,.,CASSWGGAQTETQYF,TGCGCCAGCAGCTGGGGGGGGGCCCAAACGGAGACCCAGTACTTC
.,TRBJ2-3,TRBV9,.,CASSVVEYPDTQYF,TGTGCCAGCAGCGTAGTGGAGTACCCAGATACGCAGTATTTT
.,TRBJ2-7,TRBV7-9,.,CASSLTTVPLEQYF,TGTGCCAGCAGCCTTACGACAGTTCCTCTGGAGCAGTACTTC
few,TRBJ1-1,TRBV25-1,TRBD1,CASSAGQGNTEAFF,TGTGCCAGCAGTGCGGGACAGGGGAACACTGAAGCTTTCTTT